A selection of T cell receptor beta chains follows, all from one sample in a study of spatial heterogeneity in lung cancer. TCRdb analysed the 5' RACE reads with MiXCR anew, one entry per CDR3 protein. This repertoire shows tens of thousands of distinct CDR3 sequences, approximately 6.3% found once; its top ten account for under 14%. The specimen was PBMCs, collected at surgery. These receptors originate from a male donor with early-stage non-small cell lung cancer. Each CDR3 is given with its conserved first and last residue. A clone size is listed for some rows: how often the clone was seen (once, few, many), or a class if it is expanded.

TRBJ1-2,many,TRBV20-1,CSARDLSNYGYTF
TRBJ1-5,many,TRBV12-5,CASAAGGTASNQPQHF
TRBJ1-6,many,TRBV10-3,CAISNQQVVGNSPLHF
TRBJ2-4,-,TRBV12-3/TRBV12-4,CASSLRTGGNIQYF
TRBJ2-7,-,TRBV4-2,CASSRGLAGASYEQYF
TRBJ1-3,many,TRBV7-2,CASSLGGFGNTIYF
TRBJ1-6,few,TRBV20-1,CSARERTAPQTSSYNSPLHF
TRBJ2-7,few,TRBV5-1,CASAGAKYEQYF
TRBJ2-5,many,TRBV28,CASSSGSHGQETQYF
TRBJ1-6,many,TRBV12-3/TRBV12-4,CASSRDRGYNSPLHF
TRBJ2-3,many,TRBV9,CASSFRDSITDTQYF
TRBJ2-6,many,TRBV5-6,CASSSRRASGANVLTF
TRBJ1-1,-,TRBV14,CASSFGRARTEAFF
TRBJ2-3,many,TRBV7-8,CASSGGGAGTDTQYF
TRBJ2-1,many,TRBV4-3,CASSSFYSSYNEQFF
TRBJ1-4,-,TRBV5-4,CAAGWGANEKLFF
TRBJ2-7,-,TRBV11-3,CASSFQGTGNYEQYF
TRBJ2-3,-,TRBV12-3/TRBV12-4,CASSSAGTATDTQYF
TRBJ2-3,many,TRBV4-3,CASSQEGGGTDTQYF
TRBJ2-2,many,TRBV12-3/TRBV12-4,CASSRLAGANTGELFF
TRBJ2-7,many,TRBV5-1,CASSFGGPRSRSYEQYF
TRBJ2-5,few,TRBV5-1,CASSLAASGAEETQYF
TRBJ2-1,-,TRBV20-1,CSARDLGQRGGRSSYNEQFF
TRBJ2-1,few,TRBV5-4,CASSRTSGGALYNEQFF
TRBJ2-2,-,TRBV5-4,CASSLPSGGAKFGELFF
TRBJ2-7,many,TRBV6-1,CASSQDGSYEQYF
TRBJ2-7,many,TRBV29-1,CSVRPRSNREQYF
TRBJ2-4,many,TRBV10-3,CAISESIHAKNIQYF
TRBJ1-6,many,TRBV14,CASSQGGVRNSPLHF
TRBJ1-1,-,TRBV28,CASSLWSLEAFF
TRBJ2-2,few,TRBV11-3,CASSFRTFRDTGELFF
TRBJ2-6,medium-sized,TRBV27,CASSWVRPSGANVLTF
TRBJ1-1,-,TRBV15,CATSRGYTEAFF
TRBJ1-3,few,TRBV11-2,CASSSGPTGNTIYF
TRBJ2-7,many,TRBV6-5,CASSYRAPGQGYYEQYF
TRBJ2-1,many,TRBV12-3/TRBV12-4,CASSPPKGGFNEQFF
TRBJ1-2,many,TRBV28,CASSFSAGRDYGYTF
TRBJ1-5,many,TRBV18,CASSPQGDQPQHF
TRBJ1-1,many,TRBV3-1,CASSRAGQVNTEAFF
TRBJ1-5,many,TRBV30,CAWRRTGGNQPQHF
TRBJ1-2,many,TRBV6-2/TRBV6-3,CASSYSGQAANYGYTF
TRBJ2-2,many,TRBV7-9,CASSLPPGLAVNTGELFF
TRBJ1-2,many,TRBV4-1,CASSPGPTSNYGYTF
TRBJ2-3,few,TRBV10-3,CAIRERGGITDTQYF
TRBJ1-6,many,TRBV27,CASSPVEPLHF
TRBJ2-5,-,TRBV5-5,CASAIRGAEETQYF
TRBJ2-1,many,TRBV28,CASSFLSGGPQFF
TRBJ1-5,few,TRBV30,CAWSSGLNQPQHF
TRBJ2-1,few,TRBV5-1,CASSHTGLVEQFF
TRBJ2-7,many,TRBV29-1,CSVARREGYEQYF
TRBJ2-4,few,TRBV18,CASSTGGQTKNIQYF
TRBJ2-1,many,TRBV11-1,CASSSSGGLYNEQFF